This paragraph covers one T cell receptor (beta chain) sequence. The material for each subset, its genomic DNA, was split evenly across several immunoSEQ plates. Sequenced by immunoSEQ multiplex PCR; TCRdb stores in-frame clones only, minus some. The table lists over a million clones, around 95% of them singletons, with about 1.2% in the top ten. This CDR3 comprises 15 residues. V lost 1 base to trimming and J lost 3 bases, with 13 bases between them. CDR1 and CDR2 (germline): SGHTA, FQGTGA. The data were obtained in a study of shared clonotypes between healthy human individuals. The receptor's source is a man younger than 45 in good health. The specimen sequenced was naive CD4+ T cells sorted from blood. The subset here: CD45RA+ positively selected. The chain recombines TRBV7-3 with TRBJ2-7, with a tentative D call TRBD1 (6 bases). The CDR3 nucleotides read TGTGCCAGCAGCTTAAATCCAGGGGCGTTCTACGAGCAGTACTTC. Translation: CASSLNPGAFYEQYF.